A selection of T cell receptor beta chains follows, all from one sample in a study of blood T cell repertoires in COVID-19. Repertoires were generated with immunoSEQ multiplex PCR, while TCRdb's copy carries only in-frame clones and drops some. The table includes 45,000 to 65,000 clones, roughly 87% detected once. The sample taken for sequencing was peripheral blood. The receptor source for this set is a man at least 80 years old in a cohort sampled during active COVID-19. CDR3s include the opening cysteine and the closing phenylalanine or tryptophan. Fields, in order: V gene, clone size, J gene, D gene, CDR3 protein, CDR3 DNA. A D gene is named only where the DNA matches it firmly. Clone sizes are given selectively: once, few, many, or a class where the clone is expanded.

TRBV24-1	-	TRBJ2-1	TRBD2	CATSPTGTSGRNEQFF	TGTGCCACCAGTCCCACCGGGACTAGCGGGAGGAATGAGCAGTTCTTC
TRBV2	-	TRBJ2-3	-	CASSYLPSTDTQYF	TGTGCCAGCAGCTACCTACCGAGCACAGATACGCAGTATTTT
TRBV5-1	once	TRBJ2-3	-	CASSLESSVYDTQYF	TGCGCCAGCAGCTTGGAGTCTAGCGTCTATGATACGCAGTATTTT
TRBV4-1	once	TRBJ2-7	-	CASSQDRNRAYEQYF	TGCGCCAGCAGCCAAGATCGAAACAGGGCCTACGAGCAGTACTTC
TRBV9	-	TRBJ1-4	-	CASSVGEKGWEKLFF	TGTGCCAGCAGCGTAGGGGAAAAGGGGTGGGAAAAACTGTTTTTT
TRBV5-6	-	TRBJ2-3	TRBD2	CASSAGGGGTDTQYF	TGTGCCAGCAGCGCGGGGGGCGGGGGCACAGATACGCAGTATTTT
TRBV10-3	-	TRBJ2-7	-	CAISAQAYEQYF	TGTGCCATCAGTGCACAGGCCTACGAGCAGTACTTC
TRBV6-5	-	TRBJ1-5	TRBD1	CASSPGQGSQPQHF	TGTGCCAGCAGTCCCGGACAGGGAAGTCAGCCCCAGCATTTT
TRBV2	-	TRBJ1-4	TRBD1	CACRTGTGGLSVGEKLFF	TGTGCCTGCAGGACCGGGACAGGGGGTTTAAGCGTAGGCGAAAAACTGTTTTTT
TRBV6-2/TRBV6-3	-	TRBJ1-2	-	CASSLVLPEGYTF	TGTGCCAGCAGCCTGGTGCTCCCTGAGGGCTACACCTTC
TRBV3-1/TRBV3-2	-	TRBJ1-2	TRBD1	CASSQDTGGPYGYTF	TGTGCCAGCAGCCAAGATACAGGGGGGCCCTATGGCTACACCTTC
TRBV19	-	TRBJ2-1	TRBD1	CASSDRDSSYNEQFF	TGTGCCAGTAGTGACCGGGACAGCTCCTACAATGAGCAGTTCTTC
TRBV5-8	-	TRBJ1-4	-	CASSLGLGDNEKLFF	TGTGCCAGCAGCTTAGGATTAGGGGATAATGAAAAACTGTTTTTT
TRBV19	-	TRBJ1-1	-	CASTIGGASTEAFF	TGTGCCAGTACTATCGGGGGGGCGAGCACTGAAGCTTTCTTT
TRBV5-1	-	TRBJ2-5	TRBD2	CASSLTSGSIETQYF	TGCGCCAGCAGCTTGACTAGCGGGAGCATCGAGACCCAGTACTTC
TRBV29-1	few	TRBJ2-1	TRBD1	CSVGPRDSLISSYNEQFF	TGCAGCGTTGGGCCCCGGGACAGTTTGATTAGCTCCTACAATGAGCAGTTCTTC
TRBV7-9	-	TRBJ2-3	-	CASSGPGTTDTQYF	TGTGCCAGCAGCGGACCCGGGACTACAGATACGCAGTATTTT
TRBV30	-	TRBJ2-3	TRBD2	CAWNSGLAGADTQYF	TGTGCCTGGAACTCGGGACTAGCGGGGGCAGATACGCAGTATTTT
TRBV6-5	-	TRBJ2-7	-	CASSYSIVQGYEQYF	TGTGCCAGCAGTTACTCGATCGTACAGGGCTACGAGCAGTACTTC
TRBV5-4	-	TRBJ1-6	-	CASSLDIQSSYNSPLHF	TGTGCCAGCAGCTTGGATATACAGAGCTCCTATAATTCACCCCTCCACTTT
TRBV5-4	-	TRBJ1-2	TRBD1	CASSLGGTGGYGYTF	TGTGCCAGCAGCTTGGGGGGGACAGGGGGCTATGGCTACACCTTC
TRBV10-3	-	TRBJ2-1	-	CAITKGGQGEQFF	TGTGCCATCACCAAGGGGGGGCAGGGTGAGCAGTTCTTC
TRBV5-1	-	TRBJ2-7	-	CASSLAGLAYYEQYF	TGCGCCAGCAGCTTGGCGGGACTCGCCTACTACGAGCAGTACTTC
TRBV19	-	TRBJ1-1	TRBD1	CASTLDRATEAFF	TGTGCCAGTACCCTCGACAGGGCCACTGAAGCTTTCTTT
TRBV27	-	TRBJ2-1	TRBD2	CASSGGLAGNEQFF	TGTGCCAGCAGCGGGGGACTAGCGGGAAATGAGCAGTTCTTC
TRBV4-1	once	TRBJ2-2	TRBD1	CASSPSGQLNTGELFF	TGCGCCAGCAGCCCTTCGGGACAGCTAAACACCGGGGAGCTGTTTTTT
TRBV19	once	TRBJ2-2	-	CASSTRGGVTGELFF	TGTGCCAGTAGTACGAGGGGGGGAGTAACCGGGGAGCTGTTTTTT
TRBV10-3	once	TRBJ2-3	TRBD2	CAISELIGTSGRAGADTQYF	TGTGCCATCAGTGAGCTTATTGGGACTAGCGGGAGGGCCGGGGCAGATACGCAGTATTTT
TRBV10-3	-	TRBJ2-2	TRBD1	CAIRGGSNTGELFF	TGTGCCATCAGAGGGGGCTCGAACACCGGGGAGCTGTTTTTT
TRBV11-2	-	TRBJ1-1	TRBD1	CASSPWTGLNTEAFF	TGTGCCAGCAGCCCTTGGACAGGATTGAACACTGAAGCTTTCTTT
TRBV11-2	-	TRBJ2-5	-	CASSEGFPQETQYF	TGTGCCAGCAGTGAGGGTTTCCCGCAAGAGACCCAGTACTTC
TRBV7-3	-	TRBJ2-1	TRBD2	CASSLLAGAYNEQFF	TGTGCCAGCAGCTTACTAGCGGGAGCCTACAATGAGCAGTTCTTC
TRBV6-4	medium-sized	TRBJ2-3	-	CASSDRGTDTQYF	TGTGCCAGCAGTGACAGGGGAACAGATACGCAGTATTTT
TRBV7-9	-	TRBJ2-7	TRBD1	CASSLEGKNRGISPYEQYF	TGTGCCAGCAGCTTAGAGGGCAAGAACAGGGGTATCAGCCCCTACGAGCAGTACTTC
TRBV7-9	-	TRBJ2-4	-	CASSPGQNIQYF	TGTGCCAGCAGCCCAGGACAGAACATTCAGTACTTC
TRBV6-6	few	TRBJ2-1	-	CASSYLSDNEQFF	TGTGCCAGCAGTTACCTGTCCGACAATGAGCAGTTCTTC
TRBV9	-	TRBJ2-5	TRBD1	CASSEGGQGAFETQYF	TGTGCCAGCAGCGAGGGGGGACAGGGGGCTTTCGAGACCCAGTACTTC
TRBV6-6	-	TRBJ1-5	-	CASSLRTENQPQHF	TGTGCCAGCAGTCTTCGGACAGAGAATCAGCCCCAGCATTTT
TRBV30	-	TRBJ1-1	-	CAWSVQGNTEAFF	TGTGCCTGGAGTGTGCAGGGTAACACTGAAGCTTTCTTT
TRBV4-1	-	TRBJ1-4	-	CASSQDLGGNEKLFF	TGCGCCAGCAGCCAAGATCTCGGGGGGAATGAAAAACTGTTTTTT
TRBV29-1	-	TRBJ2-2	TRBD2	CSAHEPGGKTGELFF	TGCAGCGCTCACGAACCGGGGGGTAAGACCGGGGAGCTGTTTTTT
TRBV7-3	-	TRBJ1-1	TRBD1	CASSFGTVAEAFF	TGTGCCAGCAGCTTCGGGACAGTGGCTGAAGCTTTCTTT
TRBV5-1	-	TRBJ2-3	-	CASSFPREDTQYF	TGCGCCAGCAGCTTTCCCAGGGAAGATACGCAGTATTTT